Listed below are T cell receptor beta chains from one sample, sequenced in a study of blood T cell repertoires in COVID-19. Sequencing was performed with immunoSEQ multiplex PCR; in TCRdb, only in-frame clones are kept and a portion is missing. The top ten hold around 2.3% of the sample, which has 150,000 to 200,000 clones, over 75% seen once. The sample taken for sequencing was peripheral blood. Receptors were obtained from a man aged 35 to 55 with active or convalescent COVID-19. Each CDR3 is given with its conserved first and last residue. A D gene is named only where the DNA matches it firmly. Clone size is stated in some rows and not others, as once, few, many or a class when expanded.

>14|NA|TRBV5-1|TRBJ1-1|NA
TGCGCCAGCAGCTTTTTCGCGAGTAGCACTGAAGCTTTCTTT
CASSFFASSTEAFF
>13|NA|TRBV10-2|TRBJ1-1|NA
TGCGCCAGCAGTGACACGGGGAACACTGAAGCTTTCTTT
CASSDTGNTEAFF
>15|NA|TRBV6-5|TRBJ2-7|NA
TGTGCCAGCAGTTACGCTGGGGGCGCCTCCTACGAGCAGTACTTC
CASSYAGGASYEQYF
>16|NA|TRBV30|TRBJ1-1|once
TGTGCCTGGAGTGTACCTTTGGGGGGGAGAATGACTGAAGCTTTCTTT
CAWSVPLGGRMTEAFF
>13|NA|TRBV6-5|TRBJ2-5|NA
TGTGCCAGCAGTTACGGGGGCCTGGAGACCCAGTACTTC
CASSYGGLETQYF
>14|NA|TRBV12-5|TRBJ1-1|NA
TGTGCTAGTGGGTATGGACAGACCAACACTGAAGCTTTCTTT
CASGYGQTNTEAFF
>15|TRBD1|TRBV6-2/TRBV6-3|TRBJ1-2|NA
TGTGCCAGCAGCCTCCCTGGGACAGGTGACTATGGCTACACCTTC
CASSLPGTGDYGYTF
>14|TRBD2|TRBV28|TRBJ2-2|NA
TGTGCCAGCACGGGGGGTACGAACACCGGGGAGCTGTTTTTT
CASTGGTNTGELFF
>14|NA|TRBV24-1|TRBJ1-1|NA
TGTGCCACCAGTGATACCCATGTAAGCGGTGAAGCTTTCTTT
CATSDTHVSGEAFF
>16|TRBD1|TRBV5-5|TRBJ2-2|few
TGTGCCAGCAGGGGACAGGGGGCTGGGAACACCGGGGAGCTGTTTTTT
CASRGQGAGNTGELFF
>14|TRBD1|TRBV6-2/TRBV6-3|TRBJ2-2|NA
TGTGCCAGCAGTTATTCGACAGGGGCCGGGGAGCTGTTTTTT
CASSYSTGAGELFF
>13|TRBD2|TRBV6-5|TRBJ2-1|NA
TGTGCCAGCACTAGCGGGTCCTACAATGAGCAGTTCTTC
CASTSGSYNEQFF
>13|NA|TRBV11-2|TRBJ2-1|NA
TGTGCCAGCAGCTTTTCCAGGAACAATGAGCAGTTCTTC
CASSFSRNNEQFF
>12|NA|TRBV6-5|TRBJ1-1|NA
TGTGCCAGCAAAACTGGGAACACTGAAGCTTTCTTT
CASKTGNTEAFF
>15|TRBD1|TRBV30|TRBJ1-6|few
TGTGCCTGGAGGACAGGGGGCGCGGGTAATTCACCCCTCCACTTT
CAWRTGGAGNSPLHF
>15|NA|TRBV6-5|TRBJ1-2|few
TGTGCCAGCGGGACCGAGGGTGGAGGGTATGAGGGCTACACCTTC
CASGTEGGGYEGYTF
>15|TRBD1|TRBV3-1/TRBV3-2|TRBJ1-6|NA
TGTGCCAGCAGCCTGGGACAGGGAGGTAATTCACCCCTCCACTTT
CASSLGQGGNSPLHF
>13|NA|TRBV18|TRBJ2-3|NA
TGTGCCAGCTCACCCGGGGACACAGATACGCAGTATTTT
CASSPGDTDTQYF
>13|NA|TRBV6-5|TRBJ1-2|NA
TGTGCCACCTCACCGGGGGGCCACTATGGCTACACCTTC
CATSPGGHYGYTF
>17|NA|TRBV5-5|TRBJ1-5|NA
TGTGCCAGCAGCGGGACTCCCCCGGGCAGCAACAATCAGCCCCAGCATTTT
CASSGTPPGSNNQPQHF
>13|NA|TRBV30|TRBJ1-6|NA
TGTGCCTGGAGTCAACAAATTAATTCACCCCTCCACTTT
CAWSQQINSPLHF
>15|NA|TRBV10-3|TRBJ1-2|few
TGTGCCATCAGTGAGTCGAGGGAGGGACTCGGTGGCTACACCTTC
CAISESREGLGGYTF
>16|TRBD2|TRBV4-3|TRBJ2-1|NA
TGCGCCAGCAGCCCCAGCGGGTCTAGCGGGGTCGATGAGCAGTTCTTC
CASSPSGSSGVDEQFF
>13|NA|TRBV6-2/TRBV6-3|TRBJ1-5|NA
TGTGCCAGCAGCTCGGACAGAAATCAGCCCCAGCATTTT
CASSSDRNQPQHF
>11|NA|TRBV6-1|TRBJ2-7|NA
TGTGCCAGCAGTGAAATAAACGAGCAGTACTTC
CASSEINEQYF
>13|NA|TRBV12-3/TRBV12-4|TRBJ1-2|NA
TGTGCCAGCAGTTTGGCCGGGAACTATGGCTACACCTTC
CASSLAGNYGYTF
>14|TRBD1|TRBV11-2|TRBJ1-6|NA
TGTGCCAGCAGCTGGGACAGCCTTAATTCACCCCTCCACTTT
CASSWDSLNSPLHF
>13|NA|TRBV28|TRBJ2-7|NA
TGTGCCAGCAGTTTGGGGCATGAACGCGAGCAGTACTTC
CASSLGHEREQYF
>15|NA|TRBV11-2|TRBJ2-7|NA
TGTGCCAGCAGCTTATTGAGGTCAGCAGCCTACGAGCAGTACTTC
CASSLLRSAAYEQYF
>16|NA|TRBV10-1|TRBJ2-7|few
TGCGCCAGCAGCTCGAAGCTGCAGGGAAGTATGGACGAGCAGTACTTC
CASSSKLQGSMDEQYF
>16|NA|TRBV9|TRBJ1-4|few
TGTGCCAGCAGCGTAGGGAGTGTGGCAACTAATGAAAAACTGTTTTTT
CASSVGSVATNEKLFF
>16|NA|TRBV28|TRBJ1-1|NA
TGTGCCAGCATTTACCCGACGGGGGGCTCGGGCACTGAAGCTTTCTTT
CASIYPTGGSGTEAFF
>16|NA|TRBV2|TRBJ2-5|NA
TGTGCCAGCAGTGCCCTAGCCCGCGGTTTGTCGGAGACCCAGTACTTC
CASSALARGLSETQYF
>15|TRBD1|TRBV9|TRBJ1-6|NA
TGTGCCAGCAGCGCGACCGGGACAGGGAATTCACCCCTCCACTTT
CASSATGTGNSPLHF
>14|TRBD1|TRBV2|TRBJ2-1|NA
TGTGCCAGCAGTGCCGACAGGGCCGACAATGAGCAGTTCTTC
CASSADRADNEQFF
>15|TRBD1|TRBV19|TRBJ2-2|once
TGTGCCAGTAGTTCCGGGACAGCGAACACCGGGGAGCTGTTTTTT
CASSSGTANTGELFF
>13|TRBD1|TRBV5-6|TRBJ1-5|NA
TGTGCCAGCAGACGGACAGGGTTGGAAGCCCAGCATTTT
CASRRTGLEAQHF
>18|NA|TRBV6-2/TRBV6-3|TRBJ1-5|NA
TGTGCCAGCAGTTACAGCCCGGTGGTGAAGAGCAGCAATCAGCCCCAGCATTTT
CASSYSPVVKSSNQPQHF
>17|TRBD1|TRBV24-1|TRBJ1-5|NA
TGTGCCACCAGTGACGGCGGGACAGGGGGGGTTAATCAGCCCCAGCATTTT
CATSDGGTGGVNQPQHF
>14|NA|TRBV2|TRBJ2-7|NA
TGTGCCAGCAACCTCCAGGGGACCTCCTACGAGCAGTACTTC
CASNLQGTSYEQYF
>13|NA|TRBV6-6|TRBJ1-5|NA
TGTGCCAGCAGTTACGGGAGGAGCCAGCCCCAGCATTTT
CASSYGRSQPQHF
>15|NA|TRBV7-6|TRBJ1-4|NA
TGTGCCAGCAGCTTAGCCGGCGGGACTAATGAAAAACTGTTTTTT
CASSLAGGTNEKLFF
>17|TRBD2|TRBV5-1|TRBJ2-3|NA
TGCGCCAGCAGCTTGGTTGGACTAGCGGGGGGTGGAGATACGCAGTATTTT
CASSLVGLAGGGDTQYF
>14|TRBD1|TRBV28|TRBJ2-7|NA
TGTGCCAGCAGTGAACCGGACAGGGTGGGGGAGCAGTACTTC
CASSEPDRVGEQYF
>14|NA|TRBV11-2|TRBJ2-3|NA
TGTGCCAGCAGCTTAGAACAGGGTCGAGATACGCAGTATTTT
CASSLEQGRDTQYF
>15|TRBD2|TRBV9|TRBJ2-3|NA
TGTGCCAGCAGCCTGAGCGGGGGGGGAACAGATACGCAGTATTTT
CASSLSGGGTDTQYF